This T cell receptor (beta chain) was documented in a study of CD8+ T cells in alopecia areata. Study-wide findings and caveats: For lesional scalp, especially alopecia totalis/universalis, clonality was higher than in normal scalp.

The treatment is: oral pan-JAK inhibitor, 5-10 mg twice daily. Obtained from alopecia areata patients were lesional scalp punch biopsies along with peripheral blood. The germline V gene has CDR1 GTSNPN and CDR2 SVGIG (reference sequence). CDR3 length: 13 residues. Trimming cost V 4 bases and J 3 bases, with 12 bases left between them. Extraction and reverse transcription of RNA yielded cDNA as the sequencing template. Libraries were prepared by immunoSEQ multiplex PCR; TCRdb keeps only in-frame clonotypes and omits some of them. The sample includes 200,000 to 250,000 clones, around three fifths seen only once; the top ten take 4% to 5%. This clone is a singleton in its sample. Antigen: not known.

The receptor was isolated from a human donor with alopecia areata. The chain joins TRBV30 to TRBJ1-2; D remains ambiguous. The specimen comprised CD4+ T cells sorted from blood, sampled at week 4, from a patient treated with tofacitinib. The CDR3 sequence is CAWNGLVDYGYTF. DNA of the CDR3: TGTGCCTGGAACGGCCTTGTGGACTATGGCTACACCTTC.